This T cell receptor beta chain was recovered during a study of PD-L1 blockade in urothelial cancer. Study as a whole: Investigators checked blood 3 weeks (second dose) and 6 weeks after treatment start.

Time point here: pretreatment peripheral blood. The investigators introduced synthetic TCR analog templates into each PCR as spikes. Generated by immunoSEQ multiplex PCR, the TCRdb table keeps only in-frame clones and is missing some. In the table there are tens of thousands of clones, more than 70% of which are singletons. V shed 3 bases and J shed 7 bases, with 7 bases lying between them. The germline CDR1 and CDR2 sequences are DFQATT and SNEGSKA (reference sequence). The CDR3 is 11 amino acids. The sequence was obtained from a woman of 80 years or more with urothelial cancer. V gene TRBV20-1 combines with J gene TRBJ1-5; D gene unclear. The material sequenced was PBMCs, taken around atezolizumab (anti-PD-L1) treatment. The CDR3 region has the DNA TGCAGTGCTAGTGCGGGGCAGCCCCAGCATTTT. This encodes CSASAGQPQHF.